This T cell receptor beta chain was sequenced for a study of blood T cell repertoires in COVID-19. Sequenced by immunoSEQ multiplex PCR; TCRdb stores in-frame clones only, minus some. The sample holds about 170,000 clones, around 81% seen once. Per the germline V gene, CDR1 is SGHRS and CDR2 is YFSETQ. V lost 0 bases and J 0 bases, leaving 7 bases between the germline ends. The CDR3 has 14 amino acids. This clone is a singleton in its sample. V is TRBV5-1 and J is TRBJ2-7; tentative D call: TRBD2 (6 bases). This sequence was found in a human donor with acute or convalescent COVID-19. The donor label of this sample is uncertain. Source material: peripheral blood. CDR3 nucleotide sequence: TGCGCCAGCAGCTTGGCACTAGCCTCCTACGAGCAGTACTTC. The encoded protein is CASSLALASYEQYF.